This TCR beta chain came from a study of Ad26.COV2.S vaccination and SARS-CoV-2 variants (dated by TCRdb to the early 2020s). Notes on the research overall: Donors in the vaccine arm were drawn from COV1001, a phase I-IIa trial of Ad26.COV2.S in healthy adults that was multicentre, randomized, double-blind and placebo-controlled. TCRbeta repertoire sequencing was used to assess the specificity and breadth of SARS-CoV-2-reactive T cell receptors after Ad26.COV2.S vaccination. Trial participants were randomized into five groups of five, in which low-dose or high-dose Ad26.COV2.S was given once or twice, or placebo was given on both occasions. A total of around 32 samples were included in the TCR-sequenced set, comprising around 19 Ad26.COV2.S vaccine recipients, 5 placebo recipients and 8 SARS-CoV-2 convalescent individuals. Investigators did not know the trial group allocation while performing experiments and assessing outcomes. Ad26.COV2.S was administered intramuscularly at a dose of 5x10^10 or 1x10^11 viral particles, either as one shot or as two shots given 56 days apart. Here is what the overall study found, with its caveats: Non-spike TCR breadth was comparable between vaccine and placebo recipients, consistent with the vaccine containing only spike. The study lacked the statistical power to compare responses across vaccine doses or regimens. The authors noted that the TCR breadth and depth analyses may have underestimated total T cell responses. Higher spike-specific TCR breadth was observed in Ad26.COV2.S recipients than in placebo recipients (P = 0.0014). Substantial breadth of spike-specific CD8+ and CD4+ T cell responses was reported after vaccination.

The immunoSEQ Assay was used to sequence TCRbeta CDR3 regions. After extraction, genomic DNA underwent amplification by bias-controlled multiplex PCR, followed by high-throughput sequencing. Regarding the original processing steps: To quantify the absolute abundance of each unique TCRbeta CDR3 region, sequences were collapsed and filtered. T cell fraction was estimated by normalizing TCRbeta template counts to usable DNA, with usable DNA measured through amplification of reference genes found in all nucleated cells. Repertoire TCRs were annotated as SARS-CoV-2-specific when V gene, CDR3 amino acid sequence and J gene were exactly matched to a known reactive TCR set. MIRA supplied the reference SARS-CoV-2 TCR set, which was filtered for enrichment in COVID-19-positive ImmuneCODE repertoires so that public or cross-reactive TCRs were removed. Using the MIRA antigens, annotated TCRs were further analysed by specific ORF or by position within an ORF. Depth was the summed frequency of annotated unique rearrangements, while breadth was defined as annotated unique rearrangements over total unique productive rearrangements. Two-sided Wilcoxon rank-sum tests were applied when comparing TCR breadth between groups. This immuneACCESS table, as held by TCRdb, lists in-frame sequences with V and J called but not all clones. Of the missing ones, under half trace to an unresolved V gene in checked studies; the others have no known cause. V, J and clone size are taken as reported in that table, and D and trimming were inferred from the DNA itself. The sample yields about 480,000 clones; approximately 88% were counted once. Roughly 13% of the sample rests with the top ten.

About this clone: Its antigen target is currently unknown. Base qualities are not at hand, and no much larger clone is one base apart.

CDR1 and CDR2, per the germline V gene (reference sequence), are LNHNV and YYDKDF. The germline V end is reduced by 1 base and the J end by 5 bases; junction bases left unmatched: 0. The CDR3 spans 15 residues, from the cysteine through the phenylalanine. The only DNA kept is the CDR3, 45 bases in frame from the first base. The sample's treatment or condition label, decoded: roughly 18 received Ad26.COV2.S at low or high dose, single or two shots; several received placebo; per-sample allocation not given. Repertoires of vaccine and placebo recipients were sequenced from samples taken on day 63 after the first injection. In Cohort 1b, about two dozen adults aged 18-55 years were enrolled at a single site in Boston, USA, between 29 July and 7 August 2020. As a vaccine, Ad26.COV2.S was a replication-incompetent adenovirus type 26 vector that expressed a prefusion-stabilized SARS-CoV-2 spike protein derived from the original Wuhan strain.

The specimen comprised peripheral blood, sampled in a trial of Ad26.COV2.S vaccine versus placebo. The V and J segments used are TRBV15 and TRBJ2-1; TRBD2 aligns with 12 central bases. This receptor was taken from a person aged 18-60 years who received the Ad26.COV2.S COVID-19 vaccine or a placebo. The CDR3 is CATSRGLAGDNEQFF. At the DNA level, the sequence is TGTGCCACCAGCAGAGGACTAGCGGGAGACAATGAGCAGTTCTTC.